This TCR beta chain was identified in a study of blood T cell repertoires in COVID-19. Germline loops: CDR1 SGHVS, CDR2 FQNEAQ. V shed 5 bases and J shed 3 bases, with 11 bases lying between them. There are 14 residues in the CDR3. Data came from immunoSEQ multiplex PCR; TCRdb stores just in-frame clones and leaves some out. Among more than 60,000 clones, around 80% were seen once, and the ten largest hold 4.5% to 7%. Sequenced input: peripheral blood. The chain has TRBV7-8 and TRBJ1-5; maybe TRBD1 (6 bases). This TCR derives from a man aged 55-75 years with active or convalescent COVID-19. CDR3 residues: CASSPGVNNQPQHF. The CDR3 DNA reads as TGTGCCAGCAGCCCAGGGGTTAACAATCAGCCCCAGCATTTT.